Below, 17 T cell receptor beta chains from the same sample are listed, as sequenced in a study of graft-versus-host responses after intestinal transplantation. These TCRs' antigens remain unknown. Assay: immunoSEQ multiplex PCR; the TCRdb copy retains only in-frame clones and omits some. The repertoire consists of tens of thousands of clones, with around 89% occurring once and the leading ten covering roughly 2.6%. The material was unstimulated CD8+ T cells sorted from spleen or lymph node cells, obtained before intestinal transplant. These receptors were collected from a human donor who received an intestinal transplant.

The V call is TRBV5-6, the J call TRBJ1-1; no clear D. This CDR3 is built from 12 residues. V gave up 4 bases and J gave up 1 base, with 5 bases separating them. Germline V gene data show CDR1 as SGHDT and CDR2 as YYEEEE. The DNA of the CDR3 is TGTGCCAGCAGCCGGGGGAACACTGAAGCTTTCTTT. Translated: CASSRGNTEAFF. Combining the CDR3 with reference TRBV5-6 and TRBJ1-1 gives the whole variable domain DAGVTQSPTHLIKTRGQQVTLRCSPKSGHDTVSWYQQALGQGPQFIFQYYEEEERQRGNFPDRFSGHQFPNYSSELNVNALLLGDSALYLCASSRGNTEAFFGQGTRLTVV.

This rearrangement joins TRBV13 to TRBJ2-7, with 11 bases lining up with TRBD2. The J segment lost 1 base and the V segment lost 5 bases, leaving 4 bases of the junction unmatched. Germline CDR1 is PRHDT and CDR2 is FYEKMQ (reference sequence). CDR3 length: 15 residues. For the CDR3, the DNA is TGTGCCAGCAGCCAAGGGACTAGCGGATCCTACGAGCAGTACTTC. This codes for CASSQGTSGSYEQYF.

The V gene is TRBV10-1, the J gene TRBJ1-5; D ambiguous. Trimming left V 8 bases short and J 0 bases short, with 8 bases between. The CDR3 totals 13 residues. The germline V gene has CDR1 WNHNN and CDR2 SYGVQD (reference sequence). Written as DNA, the CDR3 is TGCGCCAGCTCTGGCCATAGCAATCAGCCCCAGCATTTT. Encoded protein: CASSGHSNQPQHF.

The chain is built from TRBV27 and TRBJ1-2; TRBD1 matches 10 bases. Germline V gene data show CDR1 as MNHEY and CDR2 as SMNVEV (reference sequence). CDR3 length equals 16 residues. The junction had 8 bases not matched to a gene; V was cut back by 3 bases and J by 4 bases. The CDR3 nucleotides are TGTGCCAGCAGTTTGACCGGGACAGGGGAATTCTATGGCTACACCTTC. It encodes CASSLTGTGEFYGYTF.

V and J are TRBV29-1 and TRBJ2-3; D is uncertain. In germline, CDR1 is SQVTM, CDR2 ANQGSEA. V was trimmed by 5 bases and J by 5 bases, leaving 5 bases between them. The CDR3 spans 10 residues. CDR3 in DNA: TGCAGCGTTATTCTAGATACGCAGTATTTT. This codes for CSVILDTQYF.

The V gene is TRBV2, the J gene TRBJ1-1, with D perhaps TRBD1 (6 bases). Germline-derived CDR1 and CDR2 are SNHLY and FYNNEI. Trimming cost V 3 bases and J 1 base, with 12 bases left between them. This CDR3 contains 15 residues. This CDR3 is CASSDQTGQNTEAFF. The CDR3 DNA reads TGTGCCAGCAGTGATCAGACAGGACAGAACACTGAAGCTTTCTTT.

This clone was seen only a few times. This chain connects TRBV28 to TRBJ2-7; no definite D call. V was pared by 2 bases and J by 4 bases, with 9 bases between. Germline CDR1 reads MDHEN; CDR2 reads SYDVKM. This CDR3 comprises 13 residues. The CDR3 sequence is CASSLVRSYEQYF. The CDR3 DNA sequence: TGTGCCAGCAGTTTAGTCAGGTCGTACGAGCAGTACTTC.

The genes are TRBV13 and TRBJ1-5; tentative D call: TRBD1 (5 bases). With 5 bases removed from V and 7 bases from J, the gap between germline ends came to 15 bases. The CDR3 totals 14 residues. Germline assignment: CDR1 PRHDT and CDR2 FYEKMQ (reference sequence). CDR3 in amino acids: CASSQSNQGQPQHF. The CDR3 nucleotides read TGTGCCAGCAGCCAGTCGAATCAGGGACAGCCCCAGCATTTT.

The genes are TRBV5-5 and TRBJ1-1; 7 bases map to TRBD1. J gave up 3 bases and V 5 bases, and 7 bases lay outside the gene matches. Germline V gene sequence: CDR1 SGHKS, CDR2 YYEKEE (reference sequence). The CDR3 spans 14 residues. The CDR3 DNA is TGTGCCAGCAGACCTGGACAGGTGTACACTGAAGCTTTCTTT. It translates to CASRPGQVYTEAFF.

This rearrangement joins TRBV6-1 to TRBJ2-5; a weak D match, TRBD2 (5 bases). V lost 2 bases and J 4 bases, leaving 11 bases between the germline ends. Germline V gene sequence: CDR1 MNHNS, CDR2 SASEGT. This CDR3 region has 14 residues. CDR3 in DNA: TGTGCCAGCAGTGAAAAGGGAGAGATAGAGACCCAGTACTTC. This encodes CASSEKGEIETQYF.

The V gene is TRBV4-1, the J gene TRBJ2-1; 8 bases match TRBD1. CDR1 MGHRA and CDR2 YSYEKL come from the germline V gene. The junction had 10 bases not matched to a gene; V was cut back by 0 bases and J by 9 bases. The CDR3 totals 16 residues. CDR3 sequence (DNA): TGCGCCAGCAGCCAAGAACCCGGACAGGGCCTCGCTGAGCAGTTCTTC. Its translation is CASSQEPGQGLAEQFF.

The CDR3 coding sequence is TGCAGCGTTGCCCAGGGGTTCGGTCAGCCCCAGCATTTT. Translating it yields CSVAQGFGQPQHF. The chain is built from TRBV29-1 and TRBJ1-5; weak D call: TRBD1 (6 bases). V shed 4 bases and J shed 6 bases, with 13 bases lying between them. Germline CDR1 is SQVTM and CDR2 is ANQGSEA. The CDR3 sequence is 13 residues long.

The J gene is TRBJ1-5, the V gene TRBV25-1, with D maybe TRBD1 (6 bases). V was clipped by 5 bases and J by 6 bases, with 14 bases between them. The CDR3 is 14 residues long. Germline V CDR1 and CDR2: MGHDK, SYGVNS. DNA for the CDR3: TGTGCCAGCAGTCCAGGGGAAGGGGGTCAGCCCCAGCATTTT. Translating gives CASSPGEGGQPQHF.

This chain links TRBV28 with TRBJ1-5; D might be TRBD1 (6 bases). Trimming took off 6 bases at V and 9 bases at J, with 15 bases between the two ends. The CDR3 is made up of 13 amino acids. Looked up from germline, CDR1 is MDHEN and CDR2 is SYDVKM. The CDR3 loop is CASSQGSGGPQHF. The CDR3, as DNA: TGTGCCAGCAGCCAGGGGAGTGGGGGGCCCCAGCATTTT.

The V call is TRBV7-9, the J call TRBJ1-2, with 9 bases lining up with TRBD1. Trimming cost V 4 bases and J 6 bases; bases outside gene matches: 12. CDR1 is SEHNR, CDR2 FQNEAQ, per germline (reference sequence). This CDR3 has 16 residues. CDR3 region: CASSSSGGQGVHGYTF. CDR3 coding DNA: TGTGCCAGCAGCTCGAGTGGGGGACAGGGTGTCCATGGCTACACCTTC.

The CDR3 protein is CASSPIRGANQPQHF. The CDR3 DNA follows: TGTGCCAGTAGTCCCATCAGGGGAGCCAATCAGCCCCAGCATTTT. J is TRBJ1-5 and V is TRBV19, with D tentatively TRBD1 (6 bases). The CDR3 sequence is 15 residues long. From germline, CDR1 is LNHDA and CDR2 SQIVND (reference sequence). The V gene lost 5 bases and the J gene lost 3 bases, with 14 bases spanning the gap.

This chain connects TRBV27 to TRBJ1-1; possibly TRBD1 for D (5 bases). The CDR3 has 14 amino acids. The germline V and J ends were trimmed by 3 bases and 6 bases, with 14 bases remaining between them. Per the germline V gene, CDR1 is MNHEY and CDR2 is SMNVEV (reference sequence). CDR3 amino acids: CASSFQGGLPEAFF. The CDR3 DNA follows: TGTGCCAGCAGTTTCCAGGGAGGTCTGCCTGAAGCTTTCTTT.